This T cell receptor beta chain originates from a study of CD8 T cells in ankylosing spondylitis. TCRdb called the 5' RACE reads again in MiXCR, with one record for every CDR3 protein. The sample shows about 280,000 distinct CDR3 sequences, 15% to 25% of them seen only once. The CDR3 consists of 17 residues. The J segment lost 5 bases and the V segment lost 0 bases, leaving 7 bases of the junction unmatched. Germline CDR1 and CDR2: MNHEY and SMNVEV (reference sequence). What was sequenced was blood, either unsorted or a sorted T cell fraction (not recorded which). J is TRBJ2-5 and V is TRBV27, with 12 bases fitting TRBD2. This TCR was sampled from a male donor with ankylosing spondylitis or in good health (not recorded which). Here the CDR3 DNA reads TGTGCCAGCAGTTTATCCCGAAGACTAGCGGGAGTTGAGACCCAGTACTTC. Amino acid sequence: CASSLSRRLAGVETQYF.